This TCR beta chain was captured in a study of lymphopenia after photon versus proton radiotherapy. Data came from immunoSEQ multiplex PCR; TCRdb stores just in-frame clones and leaves some out. The table includes tens of thousands of clones, about 92% detected once. Study observations and caveats: Proton therapy kept repertoires fairly stable, unlike photons, which gained effector/memory cells.

Regarding this clone: Antigen: not known.

V shed 4 bases and J 0 bases; nucleotides not matched to a gene: 5. From germline, CDR1 is MGHRA and CDR2 YSYEKL. The CDR3 is made up of 15 amino acids. The receptor's source is a middle-aged woman with cholangiocarcinoma. The input for sequencing was peripheral blood, taken from a patient treated with photon-based radiotherapy. This chain connects TRBV4-1 to TRBJ1-1, with 7 bases that match TRBD1. CDR3: CASSLGDSLNTEAFF. DNA for the CDR3: TGCGCCAGCAGCCTGGGGGACAGTCTGAACACTGAAGCTTTCTTT.